What follows are 2 T cell receptor beta chains derived from one specimen sequenced in a study of Graves' ophthalmopathy and Graves' hyperthyroidism. Amplified TCR beta CDR3 regions were obtained using RNA transcripts as template. First-round RT-PCR with HTBI primers preceded a second-round multiplex PCR. TCRdb re-called the multiplex PCR reads with MiXCR, one entry per CDR3 protein. The sample has approximately 160,000 distinct CDR3 sequences, approximately 40% seen once. The sequenced sample was peripheral blood. These receptors all stem from a man aged 25-45 years with Graves' ophthalmopathy.

This clonotype was observed at least ten times. The V call is TRBV4-3, the J call TRBJ1-2; D is possibly TRBD1 (5 bases). Trimming cost V 0 bases and J 7 bases, with 12 bases left between them. CDR3 length: 14 residues. Germline CDR1 LGHNA, CDR2 YSLEER. CDR3 sequence (DNA): TGCGCCAGCAGCCAAGATCCCCAGGGTCGTGGCTACACCTTC. As protein: CASSQDPQGRGYTF.

Notes on this clonotype: At one of its ends the junction is not consistent with the germline gene, which may arise from a read error. The chain is built from TRBV2 and TRBJ2-5; no clear D gene. The CDR3 is 11 residues long. Germline V lookup: CDR1 SNHLY, CDR2 FYNNEI. CDR3 sequence reads: CASKYEETQYF. Here the CDR3 DNA reads TGTGCCAGCAAATATGAAGAAACCCAGTACTTC.